The rows below give T cell receptor beta chains drawn from one sample of a study of cytomegalovirus exposure and HLA in healthy donors. Clones were read by immunoSEQ multiplex PCR, and TCRdb kept only the in-frame ones, dropping some. The sample lists hundreds of thousands of clones; almost 80% were seen once. Sample: PBMCs. All receptors derive from a man between 18 and 29 years old in good health and CMV-seronegative. Both conserved end residues are part of each CDR3. Fields, in order: V gene, clone size, D gene, J gene, CDR3 protein, CDR3 DNA. D genes are given only for firm matches. Rows give clone size only sometimes, using once, few, many, or a class for an expanded clone.

V gene: TRBV7-9
clone size: -
D gene: -
J gene: TRBJ1-1
CDR3 protein: CASSKLGAEAFF
CDR3 DNA: TGTGCCAGCAGCAAACTGGGCGCTGAAGCTTTCTTT

V gene: TRBV27
clone size: -
D gene: TRBD1
J gene: TRBJ2-7
CDR3 protein: CASRTGGFYEQYF
CDR3 DNA: TGTGCCTCGCGGACAGGGGGCTTTTACGAGCAGTACTTC

V gene: TRBV30
clone size: -
D gene: -
J gene: TRBJ1-4
CDR3 protein: CAWSGQINEKLFF
CDR3 DNA: TGTGCCTGGAGTGGGCAGATAAATGAAAAACTGTTTTTT

V gene: TRBV6-5
clone size: -
D gene: -
J gene: TRBJ2-5
CDR3 protein: CASSYAARETQYF
CDR3 DNA: TGTGCCAGCAGTTACGCCGCGAGGGAGACCCAGTACTTC

V gene: TRBV5-1
clone size: -
D gene: TRBD2
J gene: TRBJ2-7
CDR3 protein: CASSLAGTSVDEQYF
CDR3 DNA: TGCGCCAGCAGCTTGGCCGGGACTAGCGTCGACGAGCAGTACTTC

V gene: TRBV7-6
clone size: -
D gene: TRBD2
J gene: TRBJ2-2
CDR3 protein: CASSGRPGGSTNTGELFF
CDR3 DNA: TGTGCCAGCAGCGGACGACCGGGGGGGTCTACGAACACCGGGGAGCTGTTTTTT

V gene: TRBV28
clone size: -
D gene: -
J gene: TRBJ1-1
CDR3 protein: CASSSRGGYSEAFF
CDR3 DNA: TGTGCCAGCAGTTCCAGGGGCGGGTACAGTGAAGCTTTCTTT

V gene: TRBV10-1
clone size: -
D gene: -
J gene: TRBJ1-5
CDR3 protein: CASSEKLSCQPQHF
CDR3 DNA: TGCGCCAGCAGTGAAAAGCTTAGTTGCCAGCCCCAGCATTTT

V gene: TRBV19
clone size: -
D gene: -
J gene: TRBJ2-7
CDR3 protein: CASSSTGYEQYF
CDR3 DNA: TGTGCCAGTAGTTCGACGGGTTACGAGCAGTACTTC

V gene: TRBV5-1
clone size: -
D gene: -
J gene: TRBJ1-1
CDR3 protein: CASSLGQDISEAFF
CDR3 DNA: TGCGCCAGCAGCTTGGGGCAGGATATAAGTGAAGCTTTCTTT

V gene: TRBV7-9
clone size: once
D gene: -
J gene: TRBJ2-5
CDR3 protein: CASSSPRYASVETQYF
CDR3 DNA: TGTGCCAGCAGCTCCCCCCGGTATGCTTCGGTAGAGACCCAGTACTTC

V gene: TRBV11-3
clone size: -
D gene: TRBD2
J gene: TRBJ2-6
CDR3 protein: CASTSGGAGANVLTF
CDR3 DNA: TGTGCCAGCACCTCCGGGGGGGCTGGGGCCAACGTCCTGACTTTC

V gene: TRBV28
clone size: once
D gene: TRBD1
J gene: TRBJ1-6
CDR3 protein: CASRETGGYNSPLHF
CDR3 DNA: TGTGCCAGCAGAGAGACAGGGGGCTATAATTCACCCCTCCACTTT

V gene: TRBV6-5
clone size: -
D gene: TRBD1
J gene: TRBJ1-2
CDR3 protein: CASSNDRAPYGYTF
CDR3 DNA: TGTGCCAGCAGTAACGACAGGGCCCCCTATGGCTACACCTTC

V gene: TRBV28
clone size: -
D gene: TRBD1
J gene: TRBJ1-2
CDR3 protein: CASTRQGAGYTF
CDR3 DNA: TGTGCCAGCACCAGACAGGGGGCTGGCTACACCTTC

V gene: TRBV4-2
clone size: -
D gene: TRBD1
J gene: TRBJ2-5
CDR3 protein: CASSFLLSGTEKETQYF
CDR3 DNA: TGTGCCAGCAGCTTTTTACTTTCCGGGACAGAAAAAGAGACCCAGTACTTC

V gene: TRBV19
clone size: -
D gene: TRBD1
J gene: TRBJ1-2
CDR3 protein: CALNDGGTGDYGYTF
CDR3 DNA: TGTGCCCTAAACGACGGGGGGACAGGAGACTATGGCTACACCTTC

V gene: TRBV2
clone size: -
D gene: TRBD1
J gene: TRBJ2-2
CDR3 protein: CASKNSGGISGELFF
CDR3 DNA: TGTGCCAGCAAAAACTCAGGGGGCATTAGCGGGGAGCTGTTTTTT

V gene: TRBV28
clone size: -
D gene: TRBD1
J gene: TRBJ1-2
CDR3 protein: CASSSGQGDYGYTF
CDR3 DNA: TGTGCCAGCAGTTCTGGACAGGGGGACTATGGCTACACCTTC

V gene: TRBV7-2
clone size: -
D gene: TRBD2
J gene: TRBJ2-3
CDR3 protein: CASRPSGRAIDTQYF
CDR3 DNA: TGTGCCAGCAGACCTAGCGGGAGGGCTATAGATACGCAGTATTTT

V gene: TRBV6-5
clone size: -
D gene: -
J gene: TRBJ2-5
CDR3 protein: CASSYLSGQETQYF
CDR3 DNA: TGTGCCAGCAGTTACCTTAGCGGTCAAGAGACCCAGTACTTC

V gene: TRBV19
clone size: once
D gene: TRBD1
J gene: TRBJ1-2
CDR3 protein: CASSIVPGQGPVNYGYTF
CDR3 DNA: TGTGCCAGTAGTATAGTCCCGGGACAGGGGCCGGTTAACTATGGCTACACCTTC

V gene: TRBV6-6
clone size: once
D gene: -
J gene: TRBJ1-5
CDR3 protein: CASSIREGNQPQHF
CDR3 DNA: TGTGCCAGCAGTATCAGGGAGGGCAATCAGCCCCAGCATTTT

V gene: TRBV11-2
clone size: -
D gene: TRBD1
J gene: TRBJ2-2
CDR3 protein: CASSFISRGQGNTGELFF
CDR3 DNA: TGTGCCAGCAGCTTTATTTCGAGGGGACAGGGGAACACCGGGGAGCTGTTTTTT

V gene: TRBV11-2
clone size: -
D gene: -
J gene: TRBJ1-2
CDR3 protein: CASSPDSLLIYGYTF
CDR3 DNA: TGTGCCAGCAGCCCCGACAGCCTTCTAATCTATGGCTACACCTTC

V gene: TRBV2
clone size: few
D gene: -
J gene: TRBJ2-2
CDR3 protein: CASYDSNTGELFF
CDR3 DNA: TGTGCCAGCTACGACTCGAACACCGGGGAGCTGTTTTTT

V gene: TRBV7-6
clone size: -
D gene: TRBD1
J gene: TRBJ2-7
CDR3 protein: CASSSPLTGGSYEQYF
CDR3 DNA: TGTGCCAGCAGCTCCCCATTGACAGGGGGTTCTTACGAGCAGTACTTC

V gene: TRBV9
clone size: -
D gene: TRBD2
J gene: TRBJ2-7
CDR3 protein: CASSVGVAGAHEQYF
CDR3 DNA: TGTGCCAGCAGCGTAGGGGTAGCGGGAGCCCACGAGCAGTACTTC

V gene: TRBV9
clone size: -
D gene: -
J gene: TRBJ2-2
CDR3 protein: CASSVLGGNTGELFF
CDR3 DNA: TGTGCCAGCAGCGTATTGGGGGGAAACACCGGGGAGCTGTTTTTT

V gene: TRBV6-5
clone size: -
D gene: -
J gene: TRBJ1-1
CDR3 protein: CASSYSHRGYTEAFF
CDR3 DNA: TGTGCCAGCAGTTACTCGCATAGGGGGTACACTGAAGCTTTCTTT

V gene: TRBV7-2
clone size: -
D gene: -
J gene: TRBJ2-1
CDR3 protein: CASTPKGAYNEQFF
CDR3 DNA: TGTGCCAGCACCCCTAAGGGGGCCTACAATGAGCAGTTCTTC

V gene: TRBV7-8
clone size: -
D gene: TRBD2
J gene: TRBJ2-3
CDR3 protein: CASSPTSFSGVSTDTQYF
CDR3 DNA: TGTGCCAGCAGCCCTACATCCTTTAGCGGGGTTAGCACAGATACGCAGTATTTT

V gene: TRBV6-5
clone size: -
D gene: TRBD2
J gene: TRBJ2-5
CDR3 protein: CASSYESSGWETQYF
CDR3 DNA: TGTGCCAGCAGTTACGAATCTAGCGGGTGGGAGACCCAGTACTTC

V gene: TRBV4-2
clone size: -
D gene: TRBD2
J gene: TRBJ2-3
CDR3 protein: CASSQATSGFTETQYF
CDR3 DNA: TGTGCCAGCAGCCAAGCGACTAGCGGATTCACAGAAACGCAGTATTTT

V gene: TRBV5-1
clone size: -
D gene: -
J gene: TRBJ1-5
CDR3 protein: CASSLGQNQPQHF
CDR3 DNA: TGCGCCAGCAGCTTGGGACAGAATCAGCCCCAGCATTTT